This passage covers 12 T cell receptor beta chains from one sample sequenced in a study of beta chain features in type 1 diabetes listed by TCRdb under 2018. The library was obtained by the immunoSEQ multiplex PCR assay. The entire isolated RNA was reverse transcribed using the High Capacity cDNA Reverse Transcription Kit, and thus expressed TCRB transcripts were sequenced. As stored in TCRdb, this immuneACCESS dataset retains in-frame rearrangements with V and J assigned. A fraction of the clones does not appear; measured against another copy, unresolved V genes explain less than half of the discrepancy, and the remainder lacks a known reason. This sample has over 350,000 clones in its table, and more than 13% of those were observed once. Jointly, the top ten make up approximately 0.02% of the sample. The sample was naive CD4+ T cells from blood. This specimen's cell subset or site label, per the study, means: true naive CD4+ T cells. The source is a woman aged 18-29 years in good health.

The genes are TRBV5-4 and TRBJ2-1; 10 nucleotides align to TRBD2. From germline, CDR1 is SGHNT and CDR2 YYREEE (reference sequence). The CDR3 has 17 amino acids. J was trimmed by 0 bases and V by 4 bases; bases with no gene match: 7. The CDR3 protein is CASSAWTSGLSYNEQFF. CDR3 DNA sequence: TGTGCCAGCAGCGCGTGGACTAGCGGCCTCTCCTACAATGAGCAGTTCTTC.

The rearrangement links TRBV29-1 to TRBJ2-5; 9 bases fit TRBD1. The J call may not be correct, given that the DNA end is closer to TRBJ2-7. The germline gives CDR1 SQVTM, CDR2 ANQGSEA. CDR3 length: 13 residues. The CDR3 here is CSVPGQGHVEQYF. As DNA, the CDR3 is TGCAGCGTTCCCGGACAGGGGCACGTCGAGCAGTACTTC.

This clone came up a few times. The chain couples TRBV28 to TRBJ1-4; a weak D match, TRBD1 (6 bases). Germline lookup yields CDR1 MDHEN and CDR2 SYDVKM. V lost 6 bases and J 0 bases, leaving 11 bases between the germline ends. The CDR3 has 15 amino acids. The DNA for the CDR3 is TGTGCCAGCAGGCAGGGGACTACAACTAATGAAAAACTGTTTTTT. This gives the protein CASRQGTTTNEKLFF.

The table lists this clone with a few counts. V and J are TRBV11-2 and TRBJ1-2; D unresolved. V was cut by 5 bases and J by 4 bases, with 17 bases left in between. The germline gives CDR1 SGHAT, CDR2 FQNNGV. The CDR3 runs 15 residues. The DNA for the CDR3 is TGTGCCAGCAGCCTCACAGACGGGGTCCGCTATGGCTACACCTTC. Its translation is CASSLTDGVRYGYTF.

This clone has just a few counts. This rearrangement joins TRBV11-2 to TRBJ2-1, with 8 nucleotides matching TRBD2. V lost 4 bases to trimming and J lost 2 bases; unmatched junction nucleotides: 4. This CDR3 comprises 15 residues. Per germline, CDR1 SGHAT and CDR2 FQNNGV. Here the CDR3 reads CASSSRLAPYNEQFF. CDR3 coding DNA: TGTGCCAGCAGCTCACGACTAGCGCCCTACAATGAGCAGTTCTTC.

This clone has a handful of counts. V is TRBV7-2 and J is TRBJ2-4; TRBD2 matches at 12 bases. J lost 8 bases, V lost 3 bases, and 8 bases had no gene match. CDR1 is SGHTA and CDR2 is FQGNSA in the germline V gene. This CDR3 has 16 amino acids. DNA for the CDR3: TGTGCCAGCAGCTTTAGACTAGCGGGAGATAAGGACATTCAGTACTTC. As protein: CASSFRLAGDKDIQYF.

This clone came up a few times. V is TRBV14 and J is TRBJ2-1; TRBD2 might be the D (5 bases). CDR1 is SGHDN and CDR2 is FVKESK in the germline V gene. There are 16 residues in the CDR3. Trimming shortened V by 4 bases and J by 2 bases, and 15 bases separated the two germline ends. The CDR3: CASSPTGVETYNEQFF. In DNA, the CDR3 is TGTGCCAGCAGCCCCACCGGGGTAGAGACCTACAATGAGCAGTTCTTC. The complete variable domain, with remaining parts taken from reference TRBV14 and TRBJ2-1, reads EAGVTQFPSHSVIEKGQTVTLRCDPISGHDNLYWYRRVMGKEIKFLLHFVKESKQDESGMPNNRFLAERTGGTYSTLKVQPAELEDSGVYFCASSPTGVETYNEQFFGPGTRLTVL.

This clone was observed a few times. This chain joins TRBV27 and TRBJ2-7; TRBD1 might be the D (5 bases). Trimming stripped 7 bases from V and 4 bases from J, with 17 bases between. The CDR3 runs to 14 residues. Germline values: CDR1 MNHEY, CDR2 SMNVEV (reference sequence). The DNA for the CDR3 is TGTGCCAGCAAAGGATCAGGGTCATTTTACGAGCAGTACTTC. Amino acid sequence: CASKGSGSFYEQYF.

The chain is built from TRBV7-9 and TRBJ1-1; 12 positions match TRBD1. Germline V lookup: CDR1 SEHNR, CDR2 FQNEAQ (reference sequence). J was trimmed by 10 bases and V by 5 bases; bases with no gene match: 8. This CDR3 is 14 amino acids long. Here the CDR3 reads CASSPGTGGLGAFF. The CDR3 bases are TGTGCCAGCAGCCCCGGGACAGGGGGCTTGGGAGCTTTCTTT.

The chain uses TRBV30 and TRBJ2-7; 7 bases match TRBD2. Germline-derived CDR1 and CDR2 are GTSNPN and SVGIG (reference sequence). This CDR3 comprises 11 residues. The ends lost 5 bases at V and 7 bases at J; junction bases unmatched: 5. CDR3: CAWGAGVEQYF. The CDR3 DNA follows: TGTGCCTGGGGCGCGGGGGTGGAGCAGTACTTC.

In this sample, this clone turned up a few times. The chain recombines TRBV30 with TRBJ2-3; 9 bases map to TRBD2. J gave up 1 base and V 8 bases, and 4 bases lay outside the gene matches. The CDR3 covers 13 residues. From germline, CDR1 is GTSNPN and CDR2 SVGIG (reference sequence). The DNA for the CDR3 is TGTGCCCTGAGGACTAGCGGCACAGATACGCAGTATTTT. Its translation: CALRTSGTDTQYF.

This clone showed up just a few times. V is TRBV7-3 and J is TRBJ2-7, with TRBD2 matching over 8 bases. With 1 base clipped from V and 6 bases from J, the junction kept 14 bases outside the gene matches. The CDR3 totals 17 residues. Looked up from germline, CDR1 is SGHTA and CDR2 is FQGTGA. CDR3: CASSLSGVSGKSGEQYF. DNA for the CDR3: TGTGCCAGCAGCTTAAGCGGCGTTAGCGGGAAATCGGGCGAGCAGTACTTC. Full variable domain (remainder filled in from reference TRBV7-3 and TRBJ2-7): GAGVSQTPSNKVTEKGKYVELRCDPISGHTALYWYRQSLGQGPEFLIYFQGTGAADDSGLPNDRFFAVRPEGSVSTLKIQRTERGDSAVYLCASSLSGVSGKSGEQYFGPGTRLTVT.